This T cell receptor beta chain was found in a study of shared clonotypes between healthy human individuals. Study summary: The study enrolled a couple of women and a few men aged 18 to 49.

Each subset's genomic DNA was split evenly across several immunoSEQ plates. TCRdb's table, derived via immunoSEQ multiplex PCR, lists solely in-frame clones and lacks some. The table has about 1.5 million clones, 95% to 97% seen once. The CDR3 loop spans 13 amino acids. Germline V CDR1 and CDR2: SGHRS, YFSETQ. The V and J ends lost 1 base and 7 bases respectively, with 9 bases between them. Source material: naive CD4+ T cells sorted from blood. As for subset: CD45RA+ positively selected. The sequence was collected from a young man in good health. This chain joins TRBV5-1 and TRBJ2-1; D is unresolved. CDR3 in DNA: TGCGCCAGCAGCTTGTCTGCCGTAAATGAGCAGTTCTTC. Residues: CASSLSAVNEQFF.